Listed below are T cell receptor beta chains from one sample, sequenced in a study of OX40 agonist ivuxolimab in advanced cancers. Sequencing used immunoSEQ multiplex PCR; TCRdb keeps in-frame clones, though not all of them. Of tens of thousands of clones listed, about 82% are singletons. Material: CD4+ or CD8+ T cells sorted from blood, obtained in a trial of the OX40 agonist ivuxolimab. All receptors come from an adult with an advanced solid tumor such as melanoma, head and neck, liver or kidney cancer. The CDR3 runs from the conserved cysteine through the conserved F or W. The D gene is left open where the match is weak. Size is omitted from some rows. Given values are once, few, many or a class for expanded clones.

DNA	CDR3	V	J	size	D
TGTGCCATCAGTGTTGGGGCCCGTAATGAAAAACTGTTTTTT	CAISVGARNEKLFF	TRBV10-3	TRBJ1-4	.	.
TGTGCCAGCTCACCCGGGGGAGTCTCCTCCTACGAGCAGTACTTC	CASSPGGVSSYEQYF	TRBV18	TRBJ2-7	.	.
TGTGCCAGCAGCGCCGATGTGGACAGAAACAATGAGCAGTTCTTC	CASSADVDRNNEQFF	TRBV9	TRBJ2-1	few	.
TGTGCCAGCAGTACCTATACCGGCACAGATACGCAGTATTTT	CASSTYTGTDTQYF	TRBV6-1	TRBJ2-3	.	.
TGTGCTAGTGGTGGCCGGGGGAACTCCTACAATGAGCAGTTCTTC	CASGGRGNSYNEQFF	TRBV12-5	TRBJ2-1	once	.
TGTGCCAGCAGCCTGGGAGGGGCCGGCGATACGCAGTATTTT	CASSLGGAGDTQYF	TRBV14	TRBJ2-3	.	TRBD2
TGTGCCAGCAGCGTAGTGGGGGATACGCAGTATTTT	CASSVVGDTQYF	TRBV9	TRBJ2-3	.	.
TGCGCCAGCAGCTTGGCGGGAGAGGGGTCGAGTACGCAGTATTTT	CASSLAGEGSSTQYF	TRBV5-1	TRBJ2-3	.	.
TGCGCCAGCAGCTTGTGGTCGGGGGGAGGGGACAATGAGCAGTTCTTC	CASSLWSGGGDNEQFF	TRBV5-1	TRBJ2-1	.	TRBD2
TGTGCCAGCAGCTTAGAGGGAGATCAGCCCCAGCATTTT	CASSLEGDQPQHF	TRBV7-9	TRBJ1-5	.	.
TGTGCCTGGAGGAGCGTCGGGGAGACCCAGTACTTC	CAWRSVGETQYF	TRBV30	TRBJ2-5	few	.
TGTGCCAGCAGCCAAGACGCAAGACTAGCGGAGAAGCAGTACTTC	CASSQDARLAEKQYF	TRBV14	TRBJ2-7	.	TRBD2
TGTGCCAGCAGCCCCGTGGCGTGGGCAGCCTATGGCTACACCTTC	CASSPVAWAAYGYTF	TRBV11-2	TRBJ1-2	.	.
TGTGCCAGCACCCTTCCCCCATTAGGTTACAATGAGCAGTTCTTC	CASTLPPLGYNEQFF	TRBV7-8	TRBJ2-1	.	.
TGTGCCAGCAGCTTAGGGGCTAGCGGGGACCGGGAGCTGTTTTTT	CASSLGASGDRELFF	TRBV11-2	TRBJ2-2	once	TRBD2
TGCGCCAGCAGCCAAGGACGGACAGATCAAGAGACCCAGTACTTC	CASSQGRTDQETQYF	TRBV4-1	TRBJ2-5	.	.
TGTGCCAGCAGTGATCCCCGCACAGGGGGCGAAGACAAAAACATTCAGTACTTC	CASSDPRTGGEDKNIQYF	TRBV25-1	TRBJ2-4	.	TRBD1
TGTGCGACGGGGACAGATAATTACAATGAGCAGTTCTTC	CATGTDNYNEQFF	TRBV2	TRBJ2-1	.	TRBD1
TGCAGCGTTGTCAGGACGGGGACAGGGCTCTATGGCTACACCTTC	CSVVRTGTGLYGYTF	TRBV29-1	TRBJ1-2	.	TRBD1
TGTGCCAGCAGCCTCGCCACCCCTGACACCCCTAGCCAAGCTTTCTTT	CASSLATPDTPSQAFF	TRBV4-2	TRBJ1-1	once	.
TGTGCCAGTAGTATAGGGGCCGGTCGGAACACTGAAGCTTTCTTT	CASSIGAGRNTEAFF	TRBV19	TRBJ1-1	.	.
TGCGCCAGCAGCTTGGGGGGGACAGGCCCCTACGAGCAGTACTTC	CASSLGGTGPYEQYF	TRBV5-1	TRBJ2-7	.	TRBD1
TGTGCCAGCAGCCTTCACTTGGGGGGACCGCCTGAGCAGTACTTC	CASSLHLGGPPEQYF	TRBV11-3	TRBJ2-7	.	.
TGTGCCAGCAGTTGGGAAAGATTTCAGCCCCAGCATTTT	CASSWERFQPQHF	TRBV6-5	TRBJ1-5	.	.
TGTGCCAGCAGCGTATCTGGGGCCAACGTCCTGACTTTC	CASSVSGANVLTF	TRBV9	TRBJ2-6	.	.
TGTGCCACAAGGGGCGGCGGGGGGTCCACCGGGGAGCTGTTTTTT	CATRGGGGSTGELFF	TRBV19	TRBJ2-2	.	TRBD2
TGTGCCAGCAGCTTTAACACCGGGGAGCTGTTTTTT	CASSFNTGELFF	TRBV11-2	TRBJ2-2	.	.
TGCGCCAGCAGTCCAGACAGCCCCTACGAGCAGTACTTC	CASSPDSPYEQYF	TRBV5-1	TRBJ2-7	.	.
TGTGCCATCAGTGAACCGGGACAGGGGATTGGTGAGCAGTTCTTC	CAISEPGQGIGEQFF	TRBV10-3	TRBJ2-1	.	TRBD1
TGTGCCAGTACCATAACTAGCGGGAGCTACAATGAGCAGTTCTTC	CASTITSGSYNEQFF	TRBV19	TRBJ2-1	.	TRBD2
TGTGCCAGCAGTGCGGACGGGGGGAGCTATGGCTACACCTTC	CASSADGGSYGYTF	TRBV6-6	TRBJ1-2	.	.
TGCGCCAGCTCGGATAGCACCCATCCCTCTGGGGCCAACGTCCTGACTTTC	CASSDSTHPSGANVLTF	TRBV10-1	TRBJ2-6	.	.
TGTGCCAGCAGCGTTAGCGGGGGGGGCAGTGAAGAGACCCAGTACTTC	CASSVSGGGSEETQYF	TRBV9	TRBJ2-5	.	TRBD2
TGTGCCAGCAGCTTGCCCCCTAATGAGCAGTTCTTC	CASSLPPNEQFF	TRBV5-6	TRBJ2-1	.	.